This T cell receptor beta chain was sequenced during a study of T cells in Graves' hyperthyroidism and ophthalmopathy. CDR1 is DFQATT and CDR2 is SNEGSKA in the germline V gene (reference sequence). CDR3 size: 16 residues. With 6 bases clipped from V and 2 bases from J, the junction kept 7 bases outside the gene matches. Participants, patients aged 18 to 65, had newly diagnosed hyperthyroidism with a duration under 2 months. Pregnant or lactating patients were excluded, as were those with uncontrolled infection or other autoimmune disease. Based on clinical symptoms, serum thyroxine and TRAb, thyroid ultrasound and orbital computed tomography, diagnoses were reached. Sample collection date corresponds to first hyperthyroidism diagnosis, prior to any ophthalmopathy symptoms. Amplification of TCR beta CDR3 regions used RNA as the template. The TCR CDR3 was amplified in a first-round RT-PCR using the HTBI primer set. One entry per CDR3 protein results from TCRdb running MiXCR on the multiplex PCR reads. The sample holds approximately 270,000 distinct CDR3 sequences, more than 12% seen once.

In this sample, this clonotype turned up many times. V and J are TRBV20-1 and TRBJ2-7; 16 nucleotides align to TRBD2. The source material was blood. This clonotype was sampled from a woman in her thirties or forties with Graves' hyperthyroidism that later progressed to Graves' ophthalmopathy. The CDR3 here is CSAQPGLAGGAYEQYF. The CDR3 DNA reads as TGCAGTGCCCAACCGGGACTAGCGGGAGGGGCCTACGAGCAGTACTTC.